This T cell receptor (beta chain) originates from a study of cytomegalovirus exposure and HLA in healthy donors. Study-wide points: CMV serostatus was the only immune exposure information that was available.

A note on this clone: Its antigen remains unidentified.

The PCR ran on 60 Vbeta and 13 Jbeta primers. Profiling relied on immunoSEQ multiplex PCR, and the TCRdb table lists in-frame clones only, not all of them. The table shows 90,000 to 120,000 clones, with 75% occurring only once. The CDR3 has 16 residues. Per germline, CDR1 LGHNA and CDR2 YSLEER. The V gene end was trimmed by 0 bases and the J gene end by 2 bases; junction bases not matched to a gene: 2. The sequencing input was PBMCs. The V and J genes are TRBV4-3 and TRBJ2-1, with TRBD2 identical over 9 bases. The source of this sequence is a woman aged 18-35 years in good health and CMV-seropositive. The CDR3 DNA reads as TGCGCCAGCAGCCAAGAAGGCGGGGGGGCCTACAATGAGCAGTTCTTC. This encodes CASSQEGGGAYNEQFF.